This T cell receptor beta chain was retrieved from a study of TIL therapy for anti-PD-1-resistant metastatic lung cancer. Whole-study findings and limits: Many TIL product clones were absent from baseline tumor, suggesting clonal contraction. Compared with baseline intratumoral T cells, expanded TIL cultures were more clonal and less diverse (around 6% vs 30%).

Trimming took 2 bases from V and 9 from J, leaving 11 bases between them. CDR1 and CDR2 from the germline V gene are SGHAT and FQNNGV. CDR3 size: 13 residues. Sequencing used immunoSEQ v3. Here immunoSEQ multiplex PCR was the method, and the copy in TCRdb shows in-frame clones only, minus some. Among about 5,200 clones listed, almost 65% were seen once. With respect to this clone: Its target is not known.

The time point is: pre-treatment sample, taken before nivolumab and TIL therapy. Pleural nodules or supraclavicular lymph nodes made up most of the excised metastases sampled. Adults with stage 4 NSCLC were enrolled in a phase I trial. Sequenced material: tumor tissue, taken at baseline. The rearrangement uses TRBV11-2 and TRBJ2-1; tentatively, D is TRBD2 (5 bases). This clonotype was obtained from a man between 70 and 80 years old with non-small cell lung cancer. This CDR3 reads CASSLSSVGEQFF. Here the CDR3 DNA reads TGTGCCAGCAGCTTAAGTAGCGTGGGTGAGCAGTTCTTC.